This T cell receptor (beta chain) was obtained from a study of blood T cell repertoires in COVID-19. Repertoires were generated with immunoSEQ multiplex PCR, while TCRdb's copy carries only in-frame clones and drops some. This sample has more than 400,000 clones, with about nine tenths found just once. The CDR3 is made up of 12 amino acids. Trimming took 1 base from V and 11 from J, leaving 14 bases between them. Germline CDR1 reads GTSNPN; CDR2 reads SVGIG (reference sequence). Study members were between roughly 18 and 100 years old and lived in 24 US regions. The sequenced sample was PBMCs or T cells enriched from blood (not recorded which). The gene calls are TRBV30 and TRBJ1-1, with D perhaps TRBD1 (6 bases). The TCR sequence derives from a woman under 30 who had recovered from COVID-19. The CDR3: CAWSGGPPTAFF. For the CDR3, the DNA is TGTGCCTGGAGTGGGGGGCCTCCAACGGCTTTCTTT. The variable domain in full, with the rest retrieved from reference TRBV30 and TRBJ1-1, is SQTIHQWPATLVQPVGSPLSLECTVEGTSNPNLYWYRQAAGRGLQLLFYSVGIGQISSEVPQNLSASRPQDRQFILSSKKLLLSDSGFYLCAWSGGPPTAFFGQGTRLTVV.